These 20 T cell receptor beta chains share one sample of origin, sequenced in a study of beta chain features in type 1 diabetes. cDNA synthesis used the whole RNA isolate, giving expressed TCRB sequences. Assay used: immunoSEQ multiplex PCR; TCRdb lists only in-frame clones, some missing. The sample includes more than 120,000 clones, 8% to 13% seen only once; the top ten take less than 1.5%. The source material was naive CD4+ T cells from blood. These receptors originate from a man aged 18 to 30 in good health.

The table lists this clone with a few counts. The CDR3 sequence: CASSYPQSGANVLTF. The CDR3 bases are TGTGCCAGCAGTTACCCCCAGTCTGGGGCCAACGTCCTGACTTTC. This chain links TRBV6-6 with TRBJ2-6; D gene ambiguous. The CDR3 has 15 residues. Trimming removed 2 bases from V and 1 base from J, with 6 bases in between. Germline V CDR1 and CDR2: MNHNY, SVGAGI (reference sequence).

The chain combines TRBV5-1 with TRBJ2-1, with 7 nucleotides matching TRBD2. V lost 5 bases to trimming and J lost 6 bases; unmatched junction nucleotides: 14. Germline V gene data show CDR1 as SGHRS and CDR2 as YFSETQ. There are 16 residues in the CDR3. CDR3 protein: CASSLVTSVKINEQFF. CDR3 bases: TGCGCCAGCAGTCTTGTCACTAGCGTTAAGATCAATGAGCAGTTCTTC.

This clone came up many times. Written as DNA, the CDR3 is TGTGCCAGCAGTTCACAGGGGGCAACCAAAAACATTCAGTACTTC. It encodes CASSSQGATKNIQYF. The chain joins TRBV28 to TRBJ2-4, with TRBD1 matching over 9 bases. The V segment lost 4 bases and the J segment 2 bases; nucleotides outside the gene matches: 3. CDR1 and CDR2 (germline): MDHEN, SYDVKM. CDR3 size: 15 residues.

J is TRBJ1-2 and V is TRBV11-1; 8 bases line up with TRBD1. V gave up 5 bases and J gave up 0 bases; unmatched junction bases: 5. CDR1 is SGHAT and CDR2 is FQDESV in the germline V gene (reference sequence). The CDR3 totals 15 residues. The CDR3 DNA sequence: TGTGCCAGCAGCGTGGACAGGGATCCTAACTATGGCTACACCTTC. Amino acids: CASSVDRDPNYGYTF.

The chain combines TRBV6-5 with TRBJ2-2, with D unresolved. CDR3 size: 13 residues. Between the trimmed V and J ends, which lost 6 bases and 2 bases, there was a span of 7 bases. Per germline, CDR1 MNHEY and CDR2 SVGAGI. CDR3 sequence (DNA): TGTGCCAGCAGGAGACTTAACACCGGGGAGCTGTTTTTT. This encodes CASRRLNTGELFF.

The rearrangement links TRBV27 to TRBJ2-7, with 10 bases that match TRBD1. The V segment lost 6 bases and the J segment 4 bases; nucleotides outside the gene matches: 6. Germline V gene data show CDR1 as MNHEY and CDR2 as SMNVEV (reference sequence). The CDR3 sequence is 14 residues long. DNA of the CDR3: TGTGCCAGCAGGACTCCGGGACAGGGGTACGAGCAGTACTTC. This codes for CASRTPGQGYEQYF.

This clone has more than one count but fewer than ten. This chain links TRBV6-5 with TRBJ2-7; TRBD2 is a possible D gene (6 bases). The CDR3 contains 15 residues. From germline, CDR1 is MNHEY and CDR2 SVGAGI. The V end was cut by 0 bases, the J end by 2 bases, with 11 bases between. The CDR3 protein is CASSYSRRDPYEQYF. CDR3 in DNA: TGTGCCAGCAGTTACTCGAGGAGGGACCCCTACGAGCAGTACTTC.

The chain links TRBV7-2 to TRBJ2-2; TRBD1 agrees at 7 bases. Trimming cost V 4 bases and J 4 bases; bases outside gene matches: 3. CDR3 length: 14 residues. Germline CDR1 reads SGHTA; CDR2 reads FQGNSA. CDR3 nucleotides: TGTGCCAGCAGCTCGACAGGGACCACCGGGGAGCTGTTTTTT. Translating it yields CASSSTGTTGELFF.

This rearrangement joins TRBV28 to TRBJ2-5; 14 bases match TRBD2. The CDR3 is 16 residues long. After removal of 4 bases from V and 11 bases from J, the junction contained 12 bases not matched to a gene. Germline loops: CDR1 MDHEN, CDR2 SYDVKM. Here the CDR3 reads CASSSPGLAGAGEQYF. CDR3 bases: TGTGCCAGCAGTTCACCGGGACTAGCGGGGGCAGGGGAGCAGTACTTC. The complete variable domain, with remaining parts taken from reference TRBV28 and TRBJ2-5, reads DVKVTQSSRYLVKRTGEKVFLECVQDMDHENMFWYRQDPGLGLRLIYFSYDVKMKEKGDIPEGYSVSREKKERFSLILESASTNQTSMYLCASSSPGLAGAGEQYFGPGTRLLVL.

V is TRBV10-3 and J is TRBJ1-2, with D possibly being TRBD1 (5 bases). CDR1 and CDR2 (germline): ENHRY, SYGVKD. V was cut by 0 bases and J by 4 bases, with 9 bases left in between. The CDR3 runs to 14 residues. The CDR3 is CAISESGVAYGYTF. Here the CDR3 DNA reads TGTGCCATCAGTGAGTCAGGGGTGGCCTATGGCTACACCTTC.

This clone occurred a few times. This chain uses TRBV29-1 with TRBJ2-2; 7 bases line up with TRBD1. J gave up 2 bases and V 6 bases, and 6 bases lay outside the gene matches. The CDR3 consists of 14 residues. Germline V gives CDR1 SQVTM, CDR2 ANQGSEA. The DNA of the CDR3 is TGCAGCGTATCTGGACAGGTCAACACCGGGGAGCTGTTTTTT. Its translation: CSVSGQVNTGELFF.

V usage is TRBV7-2 and J usage is TRBJ1-4; a possible D gene is TRBD1 (5 bases). Trimming took 5 bases from V and 0 from J, leaving 7 bases between them. This CDR3 has 14 residues. Germline values: CDR1 SGHTA, CDR2 FQGNSA. In DNA, the CDR3 is TGTGCCAGCAGCCGGGGGTCAACTAATGAAAAACTGTTTTTT. It is translated as CASSRGSTNEKLFF. The full variable domain, in which reference TRBV7-2 and TRBJ1-4 provide the parts outside the CDR3, is GAGVSQSPSNKVTEKGKDVELRCDPISGHTALYWYRQSLGQGLEFLIYFQGNSAPDKSGLPSDRFSAERTGGSVSTLTIQRTQQEDSAVYLCASSRGSTNEKLFFGSGTQLSVL.

The chain joins TRBV7-2 to TRBJ1-1, with D possibly TRBD1 on 5 matching bases. Looked up from germline, CDR1 is SGHTA and CDR2 is FQGNSA. Trimming stripped 4 bases from V and 7 bases from J, with 13 bases between. The CDR3 contains 13 residues. The CDR3 is CASSSQGSGEAFF. CDR3 DNA sequence: TGTGCCAGCAGCTCCCAGGGTTCGGGTGAAGCTTTCTTT.

This clone came up a few times. The chain links TRBV7-7 to TRBJ2-5; unclear D gene. This CDR3 has 13 residues. Germline V gives CDR1 SSHAT, CDR2 FNYEAQ (reference sequence). Trimming removed 4 bases from V and 4 bases from J, with 10 bases in between. The CDR3 loop is CASSSDLAETQYF. In nucleotides, the CDR3 is TGTGCCAGCAGCTCAGACTTGGCAGAGACCCAGTACTTC.

This clone appeared a few times. This chain joins TRBV4-2 and TRBJ2-1; 12 positions agree with TRBD2. This CDR3 is 16 amino acids long. The J segment lost 9 bases and the V segment lost 4 bases, leaving 10 bases of the junction unmatched. CDR1 is LGHNA, CDR2 YNFKEQ, per germline. CDR3 nucleotide sequence: TGTGCCAGCAGCCCCTCTCTAGCGGGGGGGCTGGGTGAGCAGTTCTTC. This codes for CASSPSLAGGLGEQFF.

This clone was seen a few times. V usage is TRBV28 and J usage is TRBJ1-5; D is possibly TRBD1 (6 bases). CDR1 is MDHEN and CDR2 is SYDVKM in the germline V gene. The CDR3 consists of 14 residues. Trimming removed 5 bases from V and 7 bases from J, with 15 bases in between. CDR3 loop: CASSVRDMGQPQHF. CDR3 in DNA: TGTGCCAGCAGTGTCCGGGACATGGGCCAGCCCCAGCATTTT. Using reference TRBV28 and TRBJ1-5 for the parts outside the CDR3, the full variable domain is DVKVTQSSRYLVKRTGEKVFLECVQDMDHENMFWYRQDPGLGLRLIYFSYDVKMKEKGDIPEGYSVSREKKERFSLILESASTNQTSMYLCASSVRDMGQPQHFGDGTRLSIL.

The J gene is TRBJ1-2, the V gene TRBV4-2; tentative D call: TRBD1 (5 bases). V was pared by 2 bases and J by 3 bases, with 25 bases between. The CDR3 spans 19 residues. Germline lookup yields CDR1 LGHNA and CDR2 YNFKEQ. This chain's CDR3 is CASSQMGTWNEDRDYGYTF. The CDR3 DNA sequence: TGTGCCAGCAGCCAAATGGGGACTTGGAATGAGGATAGGGACTATGGCTACACCTTC.

V and J are TRBV5-1 and TRBJ2-3; TRBD2 matches 10 bases. The CDR3 is 16 amino acids. Germline V lookup: CDR1 SGHRS, CDR2 YFSETQ. V lost 4 bases, J lost 0 bases, and 5 bases stayed unmatched. The CDR3 protein is CASSLTSGASTDTQYF. As DNA, the CDR3 is TGCGCCAGCAGCCTAACTAGCGGGGCCAGCACAGATACGCAGTATTTT. The entire variable domain, with the rest obtained from reference TRBV5-1 and TRBJ2-3, is as follows: KAGVTQTPRYLIKTRGQQVTLSCSPISGHRSVSWYQQTPGQGLQFLFEYFSETQRNKGNFPGRFSGRQFSNSRSEMNVSTLELGDSALYLCASSLTSGASTDTQYFGPGTRLTVL.

This clone was counted many times. The chain has TRBV5-4 and TRBJ2-1, with 11 bases identical to TRBD1. CDR1 is SGHNT and CDR2 is YYREEE in the germline V gene (reference sequence). The CDR3 has 14 amino acids. Trimming cost V 4 bases and J 8 bases; bases outside gene matches: 5. Written as DNA, the CDR3 is TGTGCCAGCAGCCAGGACAGGGGGCATGATGAGCAGTTCTTC. Translating gives CASSQDRGHDEQFF.

The chain combines TRBV7-8 with TRBJ2-5; TRBD1 matches 9 bases. The tail of the sequence fits TRBJ2-7 better, so the J call may be wrong. The CDR3 length is 15 residues. The germline CDR1 and CDR2 sequences are SGHVS and FQNEAQ. The CDR3 DNA follows: TGTGCCAGCAGCCTTCGGACAGGGGAATGGCACGAGCAGTACTTC. Its translation: CASSLRTGEWHEQYF.